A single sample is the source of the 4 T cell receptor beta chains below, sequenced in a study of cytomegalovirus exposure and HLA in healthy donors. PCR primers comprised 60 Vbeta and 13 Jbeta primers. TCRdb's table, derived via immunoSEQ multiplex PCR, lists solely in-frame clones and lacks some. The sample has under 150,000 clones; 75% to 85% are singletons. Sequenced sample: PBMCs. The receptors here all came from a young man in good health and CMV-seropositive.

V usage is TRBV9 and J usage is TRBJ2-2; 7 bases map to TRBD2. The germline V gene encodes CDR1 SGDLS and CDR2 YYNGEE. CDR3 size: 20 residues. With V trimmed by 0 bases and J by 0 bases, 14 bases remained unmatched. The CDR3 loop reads CASSVGRMVGGIANTGELFF. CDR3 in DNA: TGTGCCAGCAGCGTAGGGAGGATGGTGGGAGGGATCGCGAACACCGGGGAGCTGTTTTTT.

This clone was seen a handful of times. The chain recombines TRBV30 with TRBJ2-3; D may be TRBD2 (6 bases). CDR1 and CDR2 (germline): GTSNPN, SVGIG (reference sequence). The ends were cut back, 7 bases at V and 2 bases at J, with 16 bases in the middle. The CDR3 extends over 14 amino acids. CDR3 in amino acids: CAYNRGTLTDTQYF. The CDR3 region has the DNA TGTGCCTATAATCGGGGGACCCTCACAGATACGCAGTATTTT. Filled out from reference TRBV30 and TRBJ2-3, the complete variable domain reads SQTIHQWPATLVQPVGSPLSLECTVEGTSNPNLYWYRQAAGRGLQLLFYSVGIGQISSEVPQNLSASRPQDRQFILSSKKLLLSDSGFYLCAYNRGTLTDTQYFGPGTRLTVL.

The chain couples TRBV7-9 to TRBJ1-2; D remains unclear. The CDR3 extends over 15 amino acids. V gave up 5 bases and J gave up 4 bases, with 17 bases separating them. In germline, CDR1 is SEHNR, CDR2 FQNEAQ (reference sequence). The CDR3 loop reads CASSLGQALRYGYTF. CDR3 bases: TGTGCCAGCAGCCTAGGGCAGGCTTTACGCTATGGCTACACCTTC.

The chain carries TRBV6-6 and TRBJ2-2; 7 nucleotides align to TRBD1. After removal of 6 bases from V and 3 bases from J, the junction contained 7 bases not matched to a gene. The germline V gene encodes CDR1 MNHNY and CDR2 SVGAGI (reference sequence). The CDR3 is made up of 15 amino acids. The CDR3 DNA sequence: TGTGCCAGCAGGCCCCGACAGGGTGACACCGGGGAGCTGTTTTTT. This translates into CASRPRQGDTGELFF.